Described below is a single TCR beta chain sequence and its context. This sample is part of a study of OX40 agonist ivuxolimab in advanced cancers. CDR3 length: 14 residues. The V gene's germline CDR1 is MDHEN and CDR2 SYDVKM. Trimming removed 8 bases from V and 0 bases from J, with 14 bases in between. Only in-frame clones appear in the TCRdb table, and some are missing; sequencing was by immunoSEQ multiplex PCR. The sample comprises about 55,000 clones, approximately 91% of which are singletons, and 5.5% to 7% rests with the top ten. V usage is TRBV28 and J usage is TRBJ2-7, with D tentatively TRBD1 (5 bases). This sequence originates from an adult with an advanced solid tumor such as melanoma, head and neck, liver or kidney cancer. The material was CD4+ or CD8+ T cells sorted from blood, obtained in a trial of the OX40 agonist ivuxolimab. CDR3 protein: CASLEQGTSYEQYF. CDR3 in DNA: TGTGCCAGCCTCGAGCAGGGCACCTCCTACGAGCAGTACTTC.